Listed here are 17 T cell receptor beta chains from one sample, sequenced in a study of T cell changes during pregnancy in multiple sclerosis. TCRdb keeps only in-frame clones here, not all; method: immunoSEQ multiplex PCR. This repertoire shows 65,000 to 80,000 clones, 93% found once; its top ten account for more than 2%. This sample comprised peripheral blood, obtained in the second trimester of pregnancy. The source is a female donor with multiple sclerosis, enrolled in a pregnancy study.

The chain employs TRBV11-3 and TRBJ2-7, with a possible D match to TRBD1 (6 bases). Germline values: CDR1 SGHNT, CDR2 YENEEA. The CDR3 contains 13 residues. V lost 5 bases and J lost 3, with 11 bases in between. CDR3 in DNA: TGTGCCAGCAGCCCCGGGACACTCTACGAGCAGTACTTC. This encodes CASSPGTLYEQYF.

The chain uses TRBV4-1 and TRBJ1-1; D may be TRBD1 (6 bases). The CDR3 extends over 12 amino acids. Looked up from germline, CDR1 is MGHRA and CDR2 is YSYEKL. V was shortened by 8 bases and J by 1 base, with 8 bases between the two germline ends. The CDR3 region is CASGTKNTEAFF. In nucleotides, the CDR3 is TGCGCCAGCGGGACAAAGAACACTGAAGCTTTCTTT.

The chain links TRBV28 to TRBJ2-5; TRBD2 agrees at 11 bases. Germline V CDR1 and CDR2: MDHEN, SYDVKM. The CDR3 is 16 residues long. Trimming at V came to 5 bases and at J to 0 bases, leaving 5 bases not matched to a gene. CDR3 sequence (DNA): TGTGCCAGCAGTCTCCTGACTAGCGGGGACCAAGAGACCCAGTACTTC. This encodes CASSLLTSGDQETQYF.

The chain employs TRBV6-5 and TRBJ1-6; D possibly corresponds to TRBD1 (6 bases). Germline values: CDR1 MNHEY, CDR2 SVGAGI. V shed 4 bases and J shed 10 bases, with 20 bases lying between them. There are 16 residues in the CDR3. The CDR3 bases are TGTGCCAGCAGTTCGTTCACAGGGCTGCAGCGATCACCCCTCCACTTT. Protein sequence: CASSSFTGLQRSPLHF.

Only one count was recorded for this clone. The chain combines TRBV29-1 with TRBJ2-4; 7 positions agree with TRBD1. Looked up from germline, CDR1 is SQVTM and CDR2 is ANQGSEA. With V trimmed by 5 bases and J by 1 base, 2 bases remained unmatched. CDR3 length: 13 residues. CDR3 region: CSVRGQAKNIQYF. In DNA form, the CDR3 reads TGCAGCGTTCGGGGACAGGCCAAAAACATTCAGTACTTC.

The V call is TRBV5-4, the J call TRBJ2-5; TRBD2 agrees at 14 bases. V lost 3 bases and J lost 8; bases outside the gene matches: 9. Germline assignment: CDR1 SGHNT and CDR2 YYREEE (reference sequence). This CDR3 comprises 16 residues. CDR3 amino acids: CASSSGLAGGTGTQYF. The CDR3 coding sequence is TGTGCCAGCAGCTCAGGACTAGCGGGGGGCACGGGAACCCAGTACTTC.

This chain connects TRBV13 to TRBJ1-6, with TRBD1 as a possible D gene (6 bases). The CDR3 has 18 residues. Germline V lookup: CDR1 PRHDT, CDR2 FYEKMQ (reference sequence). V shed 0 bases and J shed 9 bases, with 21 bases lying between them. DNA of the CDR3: TGTGCCAGCAGCTTAGGCCTCGTCGGGTCGGGAGGGGGTTCACCCCTCCACTTT. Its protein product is CASSLGLVGSGGGSPLHF. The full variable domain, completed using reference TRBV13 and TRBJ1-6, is AAGVIQSPRHLIKEKRETATLKCYPIPRHDTVYWYQQGPGQDPQFLISFYEKMQSDKGSIPDRFSAQQFSDYHSELNMSSLELGDSALYFCASSLGLVGSGGGSPLHFGNGTRLTVT.

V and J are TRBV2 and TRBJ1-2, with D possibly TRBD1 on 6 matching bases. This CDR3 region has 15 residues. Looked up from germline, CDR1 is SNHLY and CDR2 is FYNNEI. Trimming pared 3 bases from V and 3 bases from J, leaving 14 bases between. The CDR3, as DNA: TGTGCCAGCAGTGACCTTCTAGCAGGGGACTATGGCTACACCTTC. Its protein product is CASSDLLAGDYGYTF.

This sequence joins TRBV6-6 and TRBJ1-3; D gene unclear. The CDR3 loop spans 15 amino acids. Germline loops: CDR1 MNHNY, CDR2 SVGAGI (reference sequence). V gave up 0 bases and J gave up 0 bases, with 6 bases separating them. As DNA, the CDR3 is TGTGCCAGCAGTTACTCGAAGCACTCTGGAAACACCATATATTTT. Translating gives CASSYSKHSGNTIYF.

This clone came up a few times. For the CDR3, the DNA is TGTGCCAGCAGTCGCTCTGAGACTGAAGCTTTCTTT. Protein: CASSRSETEAFF. The V gene is TRBV5-5, the J gene TRBJ1-1; D is unclear. The CDR3 runs to 12 residues. Germline V gene data show CDR1 as SGHKS and CDR2 as YYEKEE (reference sequence). V lost 5 bases and J 5 bases, leaving 10 bases between the germline ends. Using reference TRBV5-5 and TRBJ1-1 for the parts outside the CDR3, the full variable domain is DAGVTQSPTHLIKTRGQQVTLRCSPISGHKSVSWYQQVLGQGPQFIFQYYEKEERGRGNFPDRFSARQFPNYSSELNVNALLLGDSALYLCASSRSETEAFFGQGTRLTVV.

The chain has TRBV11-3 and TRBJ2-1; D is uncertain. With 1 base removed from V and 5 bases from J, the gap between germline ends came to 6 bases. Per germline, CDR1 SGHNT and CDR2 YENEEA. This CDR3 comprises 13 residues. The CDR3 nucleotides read TGTGCCAGCAGCTTAGCGCGAAACAATGAGCAGTTCTTC. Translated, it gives CASSLARNNEQFF.

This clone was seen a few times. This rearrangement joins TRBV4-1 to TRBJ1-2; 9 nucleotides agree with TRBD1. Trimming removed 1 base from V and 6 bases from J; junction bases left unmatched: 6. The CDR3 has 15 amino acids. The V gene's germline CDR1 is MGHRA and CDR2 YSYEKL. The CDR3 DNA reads TGCGCCAGCAGCCAAGGACAGGGGGGCAAGAATGGCTACACCTTC. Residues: CASSQGQGGKNGYTF.

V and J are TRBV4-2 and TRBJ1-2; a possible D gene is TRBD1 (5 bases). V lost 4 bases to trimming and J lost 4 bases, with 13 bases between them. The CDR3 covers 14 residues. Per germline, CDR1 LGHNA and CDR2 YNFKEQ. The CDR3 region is CASSLLGQSYGYTF. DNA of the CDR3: TGTGCCAGCAGCCTGTTGGGGCAGAGCTATGGCTACACCTTC.

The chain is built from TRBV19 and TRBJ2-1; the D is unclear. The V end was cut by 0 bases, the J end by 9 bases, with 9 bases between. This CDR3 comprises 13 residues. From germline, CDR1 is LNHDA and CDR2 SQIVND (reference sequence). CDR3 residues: CASSIELVSEQFF. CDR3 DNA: TGTGCCAGTAGTATAGAACTGGTGAGTGAGCAGTTCTTC.

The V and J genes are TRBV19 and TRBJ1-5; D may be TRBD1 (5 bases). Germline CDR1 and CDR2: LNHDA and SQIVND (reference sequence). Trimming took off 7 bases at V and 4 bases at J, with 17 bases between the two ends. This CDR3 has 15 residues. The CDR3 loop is CASTLRGGKNQPQHF. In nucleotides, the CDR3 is TGTGCCAGTACCCTCCGGGGGGGAAAGAATCAGCCCCAGCATTTT.

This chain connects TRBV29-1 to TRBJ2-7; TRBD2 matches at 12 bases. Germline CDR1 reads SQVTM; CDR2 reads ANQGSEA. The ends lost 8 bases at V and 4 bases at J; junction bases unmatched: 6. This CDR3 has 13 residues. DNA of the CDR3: TGCAGCTTCCGACTAGCGGGGGTGTACGAGCAGTACTTC. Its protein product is CSFRLAGVYEQYF.

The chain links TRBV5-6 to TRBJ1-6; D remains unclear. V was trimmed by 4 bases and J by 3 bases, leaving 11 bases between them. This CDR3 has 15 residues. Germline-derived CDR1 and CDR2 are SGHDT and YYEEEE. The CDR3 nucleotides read TGTGCCAGCAGCCCCGACATGGTCTATAATTCACCCCTCCACTTT. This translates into CASSPDMVYNSPLHF. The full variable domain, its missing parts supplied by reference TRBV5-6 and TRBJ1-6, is DAGVTQSPTHLIKTRGQQVTLRCSPKSGHDTVSWYQQALGQGPQFIFQYYEEEERQRGNFPDRFSGHQFPNYSSELNVNALLLGDSALYLCASSPDMVYNSPLHFGNGTRLTVT.